This T cell receptor (beta chain) was recovered during a study of T cell responses to AZD1222 COVID-19 vaccine (dated by TCRdb to 2020 to 2023). With respect to the entire study: TCR sequencing covered about 230 trial participants: about 210 given two doses of AZD1222 and 26 given two doses of MenACWY control vaccine. Enrollment into the trials was organized by age into subgroups of 18-55, 56-69 and 70-plus years, and those subgroups contained approximately 150, 30 and 60 TCR-sequenced participants, respectively. What the work shows at the level of the full study, not this receptor alone: Conclusions about previously exposed vaccinees are limited, since just 6 or 7 AZD1222 recipients were seropositive for SARS-CoV-2 at baseline. In the small 56-69-year group, the increase in depth fell short of significance, most likely because of low power. Because no samples from the day 14 peak response were available, repertoires could be characterized only after the peak T cell response. Participants were mostly white British, with more females than males. The authors suggested clonal diversity may have been underestimated. Reportedly, close to half of the unique spike-specific TCRs recognized epitopes lying outside the regions that are mutated in the B.1.351 and B.1.1.7 variants. CD4 TCRs associated with the vaccine covered the entire spike protein, and the dominant responses were in regions 160-218 and 743-854. After two AZD1222 doses, both the breadth and the depth of spike-specific TCRs were significantly higher than at day 0 and than in MenACWY recipients.

The V end loses 2 bases and the J end loses 10 bases, and a stretch of 12 bases separates them. CDR1 and CDR2 (GTSNPN, SVGIG) derive from the germline V gene (reference sequence). Its CDR3 holds 12 amino acids, cysteine through phenylalanine. Of the read, only the CDR3 DNA is kept; its 36 bases are in frame from base 1. The CDR3 regions of human TCRbeta chains were analyzed by immunosequencing. For the original study's pipeline: TCRs in the repertoires were matched against a reference library of SARS-CoV-2-specific TCRs that had been generated with the MIRA antigen-specificity platform. Breadth meant the fraction of unique TCRs that were SARS-CoV-2-associated, whereas depth meant the fraction of total T cells that were SARS-CoV-2-associated. Using the MIRA data, every spike-specific TCR was mapped to the spike region that the TCR reacted to and assigned to either a CD4 or a CD8 class. Log10-transformed breadth and depth values were compared by one-way ANOVA with Sidak's multiple comparisons tests. TCRdb holds this immuneACCESS table with in-frame rearrangements only. Some clones are missing; in checked studies, unresolved V genes explain under half, and the rest has no known cause. V and J calls plus clone size are reproduced from that table; the DNA served to infer D and trimming. The sample data list about 110,000 clones, and 90% of these were observed just once. Around 7.6% of the sample is held by the ten biggest clonotypes.

The sample's time point, from its label and the paper: about 28 days (+/-7) after the second vaccine dose. AZD1222 recipients with second doses at about 4 weeks or about 12 weeks were pooled, because spike-specific TCR depth and breadth did not differ between schedules. Vaccinee samples were obtained from the UK trials COV001 and COV002, which included a single-blind randomized controlled phase 2/3 trial of AZD1222 (ChAdOx1 nCoV-19) in healthy adults. For TCRbeta chain sequencing, PBMC samples from trial participants were taken at day 0 and at day 28 after the second dose. In regard to this clone: Its antigen is currently not known. No qualities accompany the bases; no much larger clone lies one base away.

The clonotype originates from an adult who received the AZD1222 COVID-19 vaccine. The sample here was peripheral blood, taken 28 days after the second AZD1222 dose. The sequence joins TRBV30 to TRBJ1-5; the D region possibly corresponds to TRBD1 (5 bases align). The CDR3 in this case is CAWSPPGGPQHF. The nucleotide sequence is given as TGTGCCTGGAGTCCCCCGGGGGGACCCCAGCATTTT.